The sequence of this T cell receptor beta chain was determined in a study of cytomegalovirus exposure and HLA in healthy donors. Study-wide points: A cluster of highly shared sequence variants was likely a sequencing artifact. Several top significant clusters appeared, in a later analysis, to be linked to common viral pathogens. Presence/absence analyses rested on an assumption that sequencing depth was roughly uniform across donors.

Concerning this clone itself: The antigen remains unidentified.

The CDR3 has 16 amino acids. Germline CDR1 SGHTA, CDR2 FQGNSA. The ends were cut back, 7 bases at V and 1 base at J, with 18 bases in the middle. 60 Vbeta and 13 Jbeta primers were used in PCR. Here immunoSEQ multiplex PCR was the method, and the copy in TCRdb shows in-frame clones only, minus some. The sample includes tens of thousands of clones, about 89% seen only once; the top ten take roughly 9%. The sequence derives from a young man in good health and CMV-seropositive. The gene calls are TRBV7-2 and TRBJ2-3, with a tentative D call TRBD2 (5 bases). Sample: PBMCs. The CDR3 region is CASIQQASWRTDTQYF. CDR3 coding DNA: TGTGCCAGCATCCAGCAGGCTAGCTGGCGCACAGATACGCAGTATTTT. The variable domain in full, with the rest retrieved from reference TRBV7-2 and TRBJ2-3, is GAGVSQSPSNKVTEKGKDVELRCDPISGHTALYWYRQSLGQGLEFLIYFQGNSAPDKSGLPSDRFSAERTGGSVSTLTIQRTQQEDSAVYLCASIQQASWRTDTQYFGPGTRLTVL.